This T cell receptor beta chain comes out of a study of blood T cell repertoires in COVID-19. In the study overall: Sources were T cells, B-cell-depleted T cells, or PBMCs; the material itself was cDNA or gDNA.

Clones were read by immunoSEQ multiplex PCR, and TCRdb kept only the in-frame ones, dropping some. This table has some 100,000 clones, around 89% appearing once. The germline CDR1 and CDR2 sequences are SNHLY and FYNNEI. Trimming took 0 bases from V and 1 from J, leaving 6 bases between them. The CDR3 length is 14 residues. The rearrangement uses TRBV2 and TRBJ1-1, with D unclear. The TCR comes from a human donor with acute or convalescent COVID-19. The donor label of this sample is uncertain. Sequencing used peripheral blood. The DNA for the CDR3 is TGTGCCAGCAGTGAAGCGTTCAGGAACACTGAAGCTTTCTTT. Residues: CASSEAFRNTEAFF.